The 5 T cell receptor beta chains below come from one sample, sequenced in a study of control samples from healthy donors and cancer patients. Sequenced by immunoSEQ multiplex PCR; TCRdb stores in-frame clones only, minus some. The sample lists about 51,000 clones; approximately 89% were seen once. The sample consisted of PBMCs. These receptor sequences come from a man aged 35 to 55 with colorectal cancer.

V usage is TRBV28 and J usage is TRBJ1-6, with 7 bases identical to TRBD1. The V segment lost 5 bases and the J segment 14 bases; nucleotides outside the gene matches: 12. Germline V gives CDR1 MDHEN, CDR2 SYDVKM. This CDR3 contains 14 residues. The CDR3 DNA is TGTGCCAGCAGTCTTACAGGGGCCATATCGGCCCTCCACTTT. This translates into CASSLTGAISALHF.

This clone has just one count. The chain combines TRBV5-1 with TRBJ2-3, with 11 bases that match TRBD2. Per the germline V gene, CDR1 is SGHRS and CDR2 is YFSETQ. With V trimmed by 4 bases and J by 2 bases, 6 bases remained unmatched. This CDR3 is 16 amino acids long. CDR3 DNA: TGCGCCAGCAGCCGCGGGACTAGCGGTCCCACAGATACGCAGTATTTT. This codes for CASSRGTSGPTDTQYF. Combining the CDR3 with reference TRBV5-1 and TRBJ2-3 gives the whole variable domain KAGVTQTPRYLIKTRGQQVTLSCSPISGHRSVSWYQQTPGQGLQFLFEYFSETQRNKGNFPGRFSGRQFSNSRSEMNVSTLELGDSALYLCASSRGTSGPTDTQYFGPGTRLTVL.

The chain is built from TRBV6-5 and TRBJ1-1; unclear D gene. The V gene's germline CDR1 is MNHEY and CDR2 SVGAGI. Trimming stripped 2 bases from V and 5 bases from J, with 3 bases between. There are 11 residues in the CDR3. In DNA form, the CDR3 reads TGTGCCAGCAGTTACGGAACTGAAGCTTTCTTT. Translating it yields CASSYGTEAFF.

The gene calls are TRBV18 and TRBJ1-1; D gene uncertain. The V end lost 5 bases, the J end lost 3 bases, and 16 bases lay between the germline ends. Germline V gives CDR1 KGHSH, CDR2 LQKENI. This CDR3 comprises 15 residues. CDR3 region: CASSTPRVGDTEAFF. The CDR3 DNA reads as TGTGCCAGCTCAACGCCCCGGGTCGGTGACACTGAAGCTTTCTTT. Full variable domain (remainder filled in from reference TRBV18 and TRBJ1-1): NAGVMQNPRHLVRRRGQEARLRCSPMKGHSHVYWYRQLPEEGLKFMVYLQKENIIDESGMPKERFSAEFPKEGPSILRIQQVVRGDSAAYFCASSTPRVGDTEAFFGQGTRLTVV.

The chain links TRBV30 to TRBJ1-2; D is unresolved. V was trimmed by 0 bases and J by 7 bases, leaving 6 bases between them. This CDR3 contains 11 residues. CDR1 is GTSNPN and CDR2 is SVGIG in the germline V gene (reference sequence). This chain's CDR3 is CAWSVYRGYTF. CDR3 sequence (DNA): TGTGCCTGGAGTGTCTATCGTGGCTACACCTTC.